This T cell receptor beta chain was recovered during a study of cytotoxic CD8 clonotypes in ibrutinib-treated CLL listed by TCRdb under 2021. In the study overall: The cohort included roughly 15 treatment-naive and fewer than 12 relapsed/refractory patients; some 18 were IGHV unmutated. Partial responses were observed in around 25 patients and complete responses in 2; after a median follow-up of about 69 months, remission was maintained in approximately 15 patients and progression was observed in some twelve. Response samples were obtained after a median of around 11 months of treatment, with a range of roughly 6 to 40 months. An average of roughly 250,000 productive templates and approximately 90,000 productive rearrangements was obtained per sample. Longitudinal samples were obtainable from about 30% of the roughly 90 participants in the trial. Cryopreserved peripheral blood mononuclear cells were obtained before treatment, at response, and at either sustained remission or disease progression. Every remission and progressive disease sample was obtained while ibrutinib was still being received by the patients.

Germline trimming: 4 bases from V, 0 bases from J; junction bases outside gene matches: 4. Sequences SNHLY (CDR1) and FYNNEI (CDR2) are obtained from the germline V gene. There are 15 amino acids in the CDR3, from cysteine to phenylalanine inclusive. Only the CDR3 DNA stays, 45 bases, in frame from base 1. This clone has a single count. The clone's antigen remains unknown. No clone much larger than this one lies a single base away; base qualities are absent. This specimen's time point label, per the study, means: progressive disease on ibrutinib. Roughly 1.8 micrograms of genomic DNA were extracted from cryopreserved PBMCs for TCR beta library preparation. Longitudinal blood samples from CLL patients on ibrutinib monotherapy were analyzed using high-throughput TCR beta sequencing. The patients took part in an open-label, single-center phase 2 trial of ibrutinib monotherapy. A MiSeq instrument was used for deep resolution sequencing, which targeted depths ranging from 1 in 1 million up to 1 in 200,000 T cells, with coverage averaging 10x for each clonotype. TCR beta libraries were generated with the immunoSEQ hsTCRB Kit. Per the original workflow: ImmunoSEQ Data Assistant and ImmunoSEQ Analyzer were used for data analysis, and V, D and J genes were assigned according to IMGT definitions. Clonality, with values ranging from 0 to 1, was calculated as one minus the normalized Shannon entropy of productive rearrangement frequencies. Only overrepresented clonotypes making up at least 0.05% of the repertoire of each patient were included in the public clonotype analysis. About a dozen age-matched healthy donor repertoires from immuneACCESS served as clonality controls. Held by TCRdb, this immuneACCESS table contains in-frame sequences only and omits some clones. Under half of the omission traces to an unresolved V gene where checked; the cause of the rest is unknown. D and trimming were read from the DNA, whereas the V and J calls and clone size are those reported in that table. Within this sample are just over 35,000 clones, with 70% to 75% of them counted one time only. Of the sample, over 15% is held by the ten largest clones.

The research as a whole found: Sampling times were not matched between patients in sustained remission and patients whose disease was progressing, and lymph node repertoires were not examined. An increase in clonality was observed at ibrutinib response, with clonality remaining stable during sustained remission and falling back toward baseline at progression. At baseline, clonality was higher than in age-matched healthy donors and showed a strong correlation with circulating CD8+ T-cell counts. Public clonotypes were rare and either contracted or stayed stable during treatment, and the rise in clonality at ibrutinib response reflected the expansion of private clonotypes.

The chain joins TRBV2 to TRBJ1-1; the central 8 bases match TRBD1. This clonotype was sampled from a human donor with chronic lymphocytic leukemia. The sequencing here drew on PBMCs, taken at disease progression, from a patient treated with ibrutinib. Read as DNA, the sequence is TGTGCCAGCAGTGGGACAGGGAGATTGAACACTGAAGCTTTCTTT. This sequence encodes CASSGTGRLNTEAFF.